This TCR beta chain is from a study of blood T cell repertoires in COVID-19 (dated by TCRdb to 2018 to 2020). For the wider study: The collaborator samples originated in the United States, Italy and Spain and spanned the acute and convalescent phases of COVID-19. Deeply sampled blood TCRbeta repertoires from subjects exposed to, actively infected with, or recovered from COVID-19 were included in the dataset. The repertoires were released in a freely available public database intended as a resource for research on the immune response to SARS-CoV-2. The material from the prospective study consisted of cDNA or gDNA derived from T cells, B-cell-depleted T cells, or PBMCs. Samples were obtained from the ongoing ImmuneRACE study (first 160 participants) and from 1,254 subjects provided by 6 global collaborators. Nearly every sample came with metadata listing a de-identified subject ID, COVID-19 status, age in years and sex. Where HLA class I and class II types were available, the types were taken from metadata supplied by the sample provider, not from assay-based typing.

The immunoSEQ Assay, a bias-controlled multiplex PCR, was used to amplify TCRbeta CDR3 regions from genomic DNA. As for the authors' bioinformatics: The number of nucleated cells in each sample was estimated by amplification of reference gene primers within the assay. To quantify the absolute abundance of each unique TCRbeta CDR3 rearrangement, sequence reads were collapsed and filtered. Productive Simpson clonality was computed per sample as the square root of Simpson's diversity index over productive rearrangements. The immuneACCESS repertoire file appears here via TCRdb, limited to in-frame rearrangements. These files lack a portion of the clones; in checked studies, under half of the deficit traces to unresolved V genes, and the cause of the others is not known. Clonal size and the V and J genes are those of that table, whereas D and trimming came from the DNA. This sample lists a few hundred thousand clones; approximately 81% were detected once. Of the sample, around 20% is held by the ten largest clones.

Worth noting for this clone: The clone's antigen remains unknown. No base qualities exist here, and no much larger clone lies one base off it.

Its CDR3 holds 18 amino acids, cysteine through phenylalanine. Only the CDR3 DNA is retained, 54 bases long and in frame from the first base. Germline trimming amounts to 5 bases on V and 6 bases on J, with 12 as the count of junction bases outside the gene matches. CDR1 MDHEN and CDR2 SYDVKM are derived from the germline V gene. Participants in the prospective study were enrolled through a virtual design, were aged roughly 18 to 100 years, and lived in approximately 24 United States geographic areas. To assign participants to cohorts, the prospective study relied on clinical history that participants themselves reported in a screening survey and a study questionnaire. Recovered participants in ImmuneRACE Cohort 3 were defined as having two consecutive negative NP/OP PCR tests, clearance from a healthcare professional, or resolution of symptoms. Mobile phlebotomists in the prospective study collected whole blood, serum and a nasopharyngeal or oropharyngeal swab from every participant. Additional blood draws and questionnaires over a 2-month period could optionally be provided by prospective study participants. Prospective study blood samples were shipped either frozen or at room temperature before DNA extraction.

Beyond this particular receptor, the publication reports: Clinical and demographic metadata were provided uncurated, with the amount varying by source and participant.

The V and J genes are TRBV28 and TRBJ2-3, and TRBD2 aligns with 15 junction nucleotides. Sequencing was carried out using PBMCs or T cells enriched from blood (not recorded which). This TCR came from a man aged 35 to 55 who had recovered from COVID-19. The sequence in DNA is TGTGCCAGCAGTGGCAGAGGACTAGCGGGAGGGATCGCGGATACGCAGTATTTT. It encodes CASSGRGLAGGIADTQYF.